The clone carrying this TCR beta chain turned up a few times. The antigen is unknown. Assay: immunoSEQ multiplex PCR; the TCRdb copy retains only in-frame clones and omits some. The profile shows roughly 130,000 clones, around nine tenths of them singletons. These data originate in a study of cytomegalovirus exposure and HLA in healthy donors. Study findings and constraints: Per published reports, the classifier diagnosed cytomegalovirus status with high specificity and sensitivity.

CDR1 and CDR2 (germline): SGHDT, YYEEEE. J lost 0 bases, V lost 5 bases, and 1 base had no gene match. There are 13 residues in the CDR3. This sequence was found in a man aged 25 to 40 in good health and CMV-seronegative. This chain links TRBV5-6 with TRBJ1-1, with 7 bases aligning to TRBD1. Sequences were obtained from PBMCs. CDR3: CASRGTVNTEAFF. As DNA, the CDR3 is TGTGCCAGCAGGGGGACAGTGAACACTGAAGCTTTCTTT. The full variable domain, rest sourced from reference TRBV5-6 and TRBJ1-1, is DAGVTQSPTHLIKTRGQQVTLRCSPKSGHDTVSWYQQALGQGPQFIFQYYEEEERQRGNFPDRFSGHQFPNYSSELNVNALLLGDSALYLCASRGTVNTEAFFGQGTRLTVV.